The source of this T cell receptor beta chain is a study of shared clonotypes between healthy human individuals (TCRdb year 2020). About the study as a whole: A few men and a couple of women, aged 18 to 49 years, made up the cohort. For each donor, CD4 naive and CD4 memory were each given three plates, CD8 naive was given two plates, and CD8 memory was given one plate. To estimate repertoire size and how much clonotype sharing occurs between individuals, the study deeply sequenced the blood TCR repertoires of about five healthy adults. Different laboratories and diverse techniques were used to prepare libraries and sequence TCR repertoires, to increase sequencing depth and limit assay-specific biases. Between about 0.9 and 8.9 billion PBMCs per donor were obtained by leukapheresis.

CD8 naive samples were CD45RO-negative cells positively selected for CCR7, giving a CD45RA+CCR7+ population that excluded TemRA cells. The donors were healthy, HIV-negative adults who had no recently reported acute infections or vaccinations. Every donor was a Caucasian adult living in Nashville, Tennessee, USA. After blood collection by leukapheresis, PBMCs were isolated using Ficoll-Histopaque density gradient centrifugation and then cryopreserved in the vapor phase of liquid nitrogen. Analytical flow cytometry was used to check the purity and quantity of each magnetically sorted T cell population. From each sorted fraction, genomic DNA was isolated and quantified by UV absorbance on a Nanodrop 2000c. Here is what the overall study found, with its caveats: Higher generation probabilities were observed for clonotypes shared by all four sorted-subset donors than for non-shared clonotypes. Larger estimated clonotype richness was generally found for naive subsets than for memory subsets. Sampling was restricted to blood, and TCR repertoires in tissues likely differ from the TCR repertoires found in blood. Incomplete sequencing was indicated by rarefaction of sorted-subset datasets, despite the large sequencing depth. The small number of donors limited the genetic and exposure-history diversity represented. Pairwise subsampling indicated that sequencing depth was expected to affect the degree of clonotype sharing among donors. About 5% of naive CD4, around 3.6% of naive CD8, about 2.4% of memory CD4, and roughly 0.4% of memory CD8 clonotypes were shared across a few donors.

Using the deep immunoSEQ assay, multiplex PCR amplified TCR CDR3 regions from genomic DNA. Extracted genomic DNA from each cell subset was spread evenly across all wells of several immunoSEQ 96-well plates, with each plate serving as a replicate. For sorted subsets, roughly 190 ng of genomic DNA, equivalent to around 29,000 T cell genomes, went into each replicate PCR. Purified libraries were quantified with a Qubit 3.0 fluorometer, sized on a Bioanalyzer 2100, and re-quantified with the KAPA Library Quantification kit. Every immunoSEQ 96-well plate was sequenced on a dedicated single-read 150-cycle Illumina NextSeq 550 flow cell. As for the original processing: Because the immunoSEQ output included only junctional sequences and no quality scores, the filtering could not be the same as the filtering used for full-length reads. To assign V/J genes and CDR3, sequences were annotated using PyIR, a Python wrapper for IgBLAST v1.9, with IMGT germline references. Reads were removed for weak V/J assignments (E-value above 1e-6), missing CDR3, stop codons, out-of-frame junctions, or ambiguous translated residues. V3J clonotypes were defined as sequences sharing the same inferred V gene, J gene, and CDR3 amino acid sequence. Percentage overlap between repertoires was computed as shared unique clonotypes divided by the size of the smaller repertoire. Three approaches were used to assess repertoire richness: RTK rarefaction, the Chao1 estimator, and Recon v2.1 estimates of unobserved clonotypes. Generation probabilities for all TCRbeta clonotypes obtained by the gDNA method from a handful of donors were computed using OLGA. TCRdb's version of the immuneACCESS table is confined to in-frame rearrangements and falls short of the full clone set. An unresolved V gene accounts for under half of the shortfall where checked; the remainder is of unknown origin. That table supplies the V and J calls and clone size; D and trimming were determined from the DNA. The sample table records about 590,000 clones; about 95% of these occur just once. Together, the top ten hold around 0.11% of the sample.

The germline V gene (reference sequence) sets CDR1 to SEHNR and CDR2 to FQNEAQ. The CDR3 holds 15 amino acids from the cysteine to the phenylalanine. Only the CDR3 portion is preserved as DNA: 45 bases, with reading frame beginning at the first base. V was cut back by 5 bases and J by 0 bases, leaving a gap of 13 bases between them. Notes on this clone: This clone's antigen is unknown. It has no much larger one-base neighbor in the sample; base qualities were not kept.

The chain uses TRBV7-9 and TRBJ2-5, with no D gene named confidently. Sequenced input: naive CD8+ T cells sorted from blood. Reading the label with the study, this specimen's cell subset or site is: CD45RA+CCR7+. The sequence came from a young woman in good health. The DNA sequence is as follows: TGTGCCAGCAGCCCCAAGGACCGGCACCAAGAGACCCAGTACTTC. The encoded protein is CASSPKDRHQETQYF.